This T cell receptor beta chain was sequenced for a study of T cells in Graves' hyperthyroidism and ophthalmopathy. There are many counts of this clonotype. Graves' hyperthyroidism without ophthalmopathy progression within 18 months was termed stable. Amplification yielded TCR beta CDR3 regions, with RNA transcripts as the source. The HTBI primer set drove a first-round RT-PCR of the TCR CDR3. TCRdb used MiXCR to reprocess the multiplex PCR reads, holding one entry per CDR3 protein. The table shows about 320,000 distinct CDR3 sequences, with roughly 15% occurring only once. The CDR3 totals 15 residues. Trimming removed 3 bases from V and 5 bases from J; junction bases left unmatched: 7. The germline V gene has CDR1 KGHSH and CDR2 LQKENI.

J is TRBJ2-1 and V is TRBV18; the match to TRBD2 covers 7 bases. The clonotype comes from a man under 40 with Graves' hyperthyroidism. The sequenced sample was blood. This CDR3 reads CASSPPGGGNNEQFF. Written as DNA, the CDR3 is TGTGCCAGCTCACCTCCGGGGGGAGGTAACAATGAGCAGTTCTTC. The full variable domain, its missing parts supplied by reference TRBV18 and TRBJ2-1, is NAGVMQNPRHLVRRRGQEARLRCSPMKGHSHVYWYRQLPEEGLKFMVYLQKENIIDESGMPKERFSAEFPKEGPSILRIQQVVRGDSAAYFCASSPPGGGNNEQFFGPGTRLTVL.